Only a few counts were recorded for the clone carrying this TCR beta chain. Its antigen is not identified. The CDR3 is 16 amino acids. CDR1 is LGHNA and CDR2 is YSLEER in the germline V gene. Germline trimming cut 2 bases from V and 1 base from J; bases unmatched to any gene: 6. This sample was included in a study of blood T cells in healthy people across ages. The study's findings and limits: Without sorted subsets, naive and antigen-experienced compartments could not be conclusively compared. Unknown CMV status may confound age-related changes in expanded clones. Diversity was higher, and naive CD4+ cells more numerous, in long-lived donors than in aged donors.

A second PCR of 7 to 11 cycles used a sample-barcoded 5' primer and a J-beta primer mix. One entry per CDR3 protein, called by TCRdb with MiXCR from the 5' RACE reads. The sample lists around 1.1 million distinct CDR3 sequences, roughly two fifths seen once, with about an eighth in the top ten. The receptor was isolated from a man between 18 and 29 years old in good health. Sample: blood. The V call is TRBV4-3, the J call TRBJ1-2; the match to TRBD1 covers 8 bases. Here the CDR3 DNA reads TGCGCCAGCAGCCAACAGACAGGGGCAGATAACTATGGCTACACCTTC. Its protein is CASSQQTGADNYGYTF.